This T cell receptor beta chain was sequenced during a study of cytomegalovirus exposure and HLA in healthy donors. This CDR3 region has 17 residues. CDR1 and CDR2 (germline): MGHRA, YSYEKL. Between the trimmed V and J ends, which lost 0 bases and 4 bases, there was a span of 18 bases. General study points: Reports indicated that the classifier achieved high specificity and sensitivity in diagnosing cytomegalovirus status.

Turning to this clone: Its antigen is not known.

The PCR had 60 Vbeta and 13 Jbeta primers. Some clones are missing from TCRdb's copy, which holds only in-frame ones; the method was immunoSEQ multiplex PCR. The top ten clones hold 0.35% to 0.4% of a sample with about 150,000 clones, approximately 81% of them seen once. Source material: PBMCs. The genes are TRBV4-1 and TRBJ1-2; tentatively, D is TRBD1 (5 bases). The sequence derives from a boy aged 2 to 9 in good health and CMV-seronegative. For the CDR3, the DNA is TGCGCCAGCAGCCAAGATGTAGGACATACAGATATCTATGGCTACACCTTC. It is translated as CASSQDVGHTDIYGYTF.